Described below is a single TCR beta chain sequence and its context. This record comes from a study of technical replicates of blood from several donors. Trimming shortened V by 0 bases and J by 5 bases, and 14 bases separated the two germline ends. Germline lookup yields CDR1 SGHRS and CDR2 YFSETQ. The CDR3 is made up of 15 amino acids. Sequenced by immunoSEQ multiplex PCR; TCRdb stores in-frame clones only, minus some. In the table there are about 80,000 clones, about 94% of which are singletons. The chain is built from TRBV5-1 and TRBJ2-5, with D perhaps matching TRBD1 (5 bases). Sequenced input: T cells isolated from PBMCs. The TCR comes from a human donor in good health. The CDR3 region has the DNA TGCGCCAGCAGCTTGGAGGGCAGGGTAGAGGAGACCCAGTACTTC. It encodes CASSLEGRVEETQYF.